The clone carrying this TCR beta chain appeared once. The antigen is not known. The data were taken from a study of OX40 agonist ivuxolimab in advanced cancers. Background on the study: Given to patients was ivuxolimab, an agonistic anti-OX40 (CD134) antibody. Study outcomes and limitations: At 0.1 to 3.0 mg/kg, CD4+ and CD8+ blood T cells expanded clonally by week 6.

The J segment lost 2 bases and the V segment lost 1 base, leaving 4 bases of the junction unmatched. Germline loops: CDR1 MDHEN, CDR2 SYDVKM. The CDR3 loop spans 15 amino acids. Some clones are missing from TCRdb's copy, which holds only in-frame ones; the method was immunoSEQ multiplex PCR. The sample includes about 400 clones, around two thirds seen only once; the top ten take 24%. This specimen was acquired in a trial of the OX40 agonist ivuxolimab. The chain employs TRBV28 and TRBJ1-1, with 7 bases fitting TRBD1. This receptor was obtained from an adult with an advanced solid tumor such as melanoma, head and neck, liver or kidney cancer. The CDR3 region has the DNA TGTGCCAGCAGTTTATTGGACAGGTTAAACACTGAAGCTTTCTTT. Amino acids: CASSLLDRLNTEAFF.